The TCR beta chain described here comes from a study of T cells in Graves' hyperthyroidism and ophthalmopathy. To note about this clonotype: Being one base from a much bigger clone, this may be a read error.

RNA transcripts yielded amplified TCR beta CDR3 regions. The HTBI primer set drove a first-round RT-PCR of the TCR CDR3. A single record per CDR3 protein comes from TCRdb applying MiXCR to the multiplex PCR reads. In the table there are around 530,000 distinct CDR3 sequences, more than 15% of which are singletons. The clonotype was recovered from a woman in her late teens or twenties with Graves' ophthalmopathy. Material for sequencing was blood.

The CDR3 DNA reads TGTGCCAGCAGTCTAGCGGGAGGGCCTACTAATGAGCAGTACTTC. Protein sequence: CASSLAGGPTNEQYF. The V and J genes are TRBV28 and TRBJ2-1; 12 bases are shared with TRBD2. Near its end, the DNA agrees better with TRBJ2-7, so the J call may be wrong. The CDR3 spans 15 residues. CDR1 MDHEN and CDR2 SYDVKM come from the germline V gene.